A selection of T cell receptor beta chains follows, all from one sample in a study of cytomegalovirus exposure and HLA in healthy donors. The repertoire was sequenced with immunoSEQ multiplex PCR; TCRdb's copy has only in-frame clones and lacks some. This repertoire shows 150,000 to 200,000 clones, roughly 76% found once; its top ten account for roughly 4.4%. Sequenced material: PBMCs. The source of these receptors is a woman aged 18 to 35 in good health and CMV-seropositive. Each CDR3 is given with its conserved first and last residue. Each record gives: clone size, V gene, D gene, J gene, CDR3 protein, CDR3 DNA. A D gene is named only where the DNA matches it firmly. Size tells how often a clone was seen (once, few, many) or the class of an expanded clone, and some rows leave it out.

clone size: -; V gene: TRBV10-3; D gene: TRBD2; J gene: TRBJ2-1; CDR3 protein: CAISGGGGEYNEQFF; CDR3 DNA: TGTGCCATCAGTGGTGGCGGGGGGGAATACAATGAGCAGTTCTTC
clone size: -; V gene: TRBV7-6; D gene: -; J gene: TRBJ1-4; CDR3 protein: CASSFPSEKLFF; CDR3 DNA: TGTGCCAGCAGCTTCCCGTCGGAGAAACTGTTTTTT
clone size: -; V gene: TRBV6-1; D gene: TRBD1; J gene: TRBJ2-1; CDR3 protein: CASRGQGAGEQFF; CDR3 DNA: TGTGCCAGCAGGGGACAGGGGGCGGGCGAGCAGTTCTTC
clone size: -; V gene: TRBV4-1; D gene: -; J gene: TRBJ1-2; CDR3 protein: CASSQNIDGGDTF; CDR3 DNA: TGCGCCAGCAGCCAAAATATCGATGGAGGGGACACCTTC
clone size: few; V gene: TRBV7-2; D gene: -; J gene: TRBJ1-1; CDR3 protein: CASSSYRENTEAFF; CDR3 DNA: TGTGCCAGCAGCTCCTACAGGGAGAACACTGAAGCTTTCTTT
clone size: -; V gene: TRBV9; D gene: -; J gene: TRBJ1-6; CDR3 protein: CASSVGSQTNSPLHF; CDR3 DNA: TGTGCCAGCAGCGTCGGGAGCCAAACTAATTCACCCCTCCACTTT
clone size: -; V gene: TRBV7-2; D gene: -; J gene: TRBJ2-7; CDR3 protein: CASSLGGTDYEQYF; CDR3 DNA: TGTGCCAGCAGCTTAGGGGGCACCGACTACGAGCAGTACTTC
clone size: -; V gene: TRBV6-1; D gene: -; J gene: TRBJ2-7; CDR3 protein: CASSEAGRPYEQYF; CDR3 DNA: TGTGCCAGCAGTGAAGCGGGCAGACCCTACGAGCAGTACTTC
clone size: -; V gene: TRBV13; D gene: -; J gene: TRBJ2-7; CDR3 protein: CASSLGLRFVNEQYF; CDR3 DNA: TGTGCCAGCAGCTTAGGGCTGCGGTTTGTCAACGAGCAGTACTTC
clone size: -; V gene: TRBV7-9; D gene: -; J gene: TRBJ1-4; CDR3 protein: CASSPHSKLYEKLFF; CDR3 DNA: TGTGCCAGCAGCCCGCACTCCAAGTTGTATGAAAAACTGTTTTTT
clone size: -; V gene: TRBV7-6; D gene: TRBD2; J gene: TRBJ2-7; CDR3 protein: CASSLSLAGSYYEQYF; CDR3 DNA: TGTGCCAGCAGCTTGTCTCTAGCGGGGAGTTACTACGAGCAGTACTTC
clone size: -; V gene: TRBV29-1; D gene: -; J gene: TRBJ2-5; CDR3 protein: CSVQPATEGQETQYF; CDR3 DNA: TGCAGCGTTCAGCCGGCCACAGAAGGACAAGAGACCCAGTACTTC
clone size: -; V gene: TRBV30; D gene: TRBD1; J gene: TRBJ1-2; CDR3 protein: CAWRTQGAYSNYGYTF; CDR3 DNA: TGTGCCTGGCGAACCCAGGGGGCGTATTCTAACTATGGCTACACCTTC
clone size: -; V gene: TRBV9; D gene: -; J gene: TRBJ2-3; CDR3 protein: CASSVSGGTQYF; CDR3 DNA: TGTGCCAGCAGCGTTTCGGGTGGTACGCAGTATTTT
clone size: -; V gene: TRBV11-2; D gene: -; J gene: TRBJ1-3; CDR3 protein: CASSGGQILTGSGNTIYF; CDR3 DNA: TGTGCCAGCAGCGGGGGACAAATACTGACCGGCTCTGGAAACACCATATATTTT
clone size: -; V gene: TRBV2; D gene: TRBD1; J gene: TRBJ1-5; CDR3 protein: CASSSLGTGGNQPQHF; CDR3 DNA: TGTGCCAGCAGTTCCCTGGGAACAGGGGGAAATCAGCCCCAGCATTTT
clone size: -; V gene: TRBV6-5; D gene: TRBD1; J gene: TRBJ2-7; CDR3 protein: CASSYSRDRGYEQYF; CDR3 DNA: TGTGCCAGCAGTTACTCACGGGACAGGGGGTACGAGCAGTACTTC
clone size: -; V gene: TRBV28; D gene: -; J gene: TRBJ1-6; CDR3 protein: CASRWTANSPLHF; CDR3 DNA: TGTGCCAGCAGGTGGACAGCGAATTCACCCCTCCACTTT
clone size: -; V gene: TRBV7-3; D gene: TRBD2; J gene: TRBJ2-1; CDR3 protein: CASSPMGGIEQFF; CDR3 DNA: TGTGCCAGCAGCCCAATGGGAGGGATTGAGCAGTTCTTC
clone size: -; V gene: TRBV10-3; D gene: TRBD1; J gene: TRBJ1-4; CDR3 protein: CAISPTGDDEKLFF; CDR3 DNA: TGTGCCATCAGTCCGACAGGGGATGATGAAAAACTGTTTTTT
clone size: -; V gene: TRBV2; D gene: -; J gene: TRBJ2-3; CDR3 protein: CATSARSGSTDTQYF; CDR3 DNA: TGTGCCACCTCCGCACGGAGCGGGAGCACAGATACGCAGTATTTT
clone size: -; V gene: TRBV9; D gene: -; J gene: TRBJ2-7; CDR3 protein: CASSVESDTEQYF; CDR3 DNA: TGTGCCAGCAGCGTAGAGTCAGACACCGAGCAGTACTTC
clone size: -; V gene: TRBV23-1; D gene: -; J gene: TRBJ1-2; CDR3 protein: CASSPPSPNYGYTF; CDR3 DNA: TGCGCCAGCAGTCCCCCAAGCCCTAACTATGGCTACACCTTC
clone size: -; V gene: TRBV4-1; D gene: TRBD1; J gene: TRBJ2-1; CDR3 protein: CASSRQTGANEQFF; CDR3 DNA: TGCGCCAGCAGCCGCCAAACAGGGGCCAATGAGCAGTTCTTC
clone size: -; V gene: TRBV18; D gene: TRBD1; J gene: TRBJ1-2; CDR3 protein: CASSQRDSYGYTF; CDR3 DNA: TGTGCCAGCTCACAAAGGGACAGCTATGGCTACACCTTC
clone size: -; V gene: TRBV5-6; D gene: -; J gene: TRBJ1-1; CDR3 protein: CASSPRTNRDTLNTEAFF; CDR3 DNA: TGTGCCAGCAGTCCGCGAACTAACCGGGACACTCTCAACACTGAAGCTTTCTTT
clone size: -; V gene: TRBV15; D gene: -; J gene: TRBJ1-5; CDR3 protein: CATSRVRGQPQHF; CDR3 DNA: TGTGCCACCAGCAGAGTCAGGGGTCAGCCCCAGCATTTT
clone size: once; V gene: TRBV5-1; D gene: TRBD2; J gene: TRBJ2-3; CDR3 protein: CASSQGLAGGTDTQYF; CDR3 DNA: TGCGCCAGCAGCCAGGGACTAGCGGGGGGCACAGATACGCAGTATTTT
clone size: -; V gene: TRBV5-4; D gene: TRBD1; J gene: TRBJ2-7; CDR3 protein: CASSLGQGSTYEQYF; CDR3 DNA: TGTGCCAGCAGCTTAGGACAGGGATCCACCTACGAGCAGTACTTC
clone size: -; V gene: TRBV15; D gene: TRBD1; J gene: TRBJ2-5; CDR3 protein: CATSRDQGQGDATQYF; CDR3 DNA: TGTGCCACCAGCAGAGATCAGGGACAGGGTGACGCGACCCAGTACTTC
clone size: -; V gene: TRBV2; D gene: TRBD2; J gene: TRBJ2-5; CDR3 protein: CASSERLAGGNQETQYF; CDR3 DNA: TGTGCCAGCAGTGAAAGACTAGCGGGGGGGAACCAAGAGACCCAGTACTTC
clone size: once; V gene: TRBV27; D gene: TRBD1; J gene: TRBJ1-3; CDR3 protein: CASRAGTGDGNTIYF; CDR3 DNA: TGTGCCAGCAGAGCCGGGACAGGGGATGGAAACACCATATATTTT
clone size: -; V gene: TRBV4-3; D gene: -; J gene: TRBJ1-2; CDR3 protein: CASSPGLLRGGYTF; CDR3 DNA: TGCGCCAGCAGCCCGGGACTGCTGAGGGGCGGCTACACCTTC
clone size: -; V gene: TRBV11-3; D gene: TRBD1; J gene: TRBJ1-1; CDR3 protein: CASSLGQGMNTEAFF; CDR3 DNA: TGTGCCAGCAGCTTAGGACAGGGGATGAACACTGAAGCTTTCTTT
clone size: -; V gene: TRBV7-9; D gene: -; J gene: TRBJ2-1; CDR3 protein: CASSRSGGSYNEQFF; CDR3 DNA: TGTGCCAGCAGCCGTAGCGGAGGCTCCTACAATGAGCAGTTCTTC
clone size: -; V gene: TRBV6-5; D gene: -; J gene: TRBJ1-2; CDR3 protein: CATRRTEKNYGYTF; CDR3 DNA: TGTGCCACCCGGAGGACAGAAAAAAACTATGGCTACACCTTC
clone size: -; V gene: TRBV4-2; D gene: -; J gene: TRBJ1-5; CDR3 protein: CASSQDRGRGQPQHF; CDR3 DNA: TGTGCCAGCAGCCAAGATCGGGGGCGGGGGCAGCCCCAGCATTTT
clone size: -; V gene: TRBV27; D gene: TRBD1; J gene: TRBJ1-1; CDR3 protein: CATAKRGPAEAFF; CDR3 DNA: TGTGCCACCGCTAAGAGGGGGCCTGCTGAAGCTTTCTTT
clone size: once; V gene: TRBV4-2; D gene: TRBD2; J gene: TRBJ2-1; CDR3 protein: CASSQGTSGGVEFF; CDR3 DNA: TGTGCCAGCAGCCAAGGGACTAGCGGGGGTGTAGAGTTCTTC
clone size: few; V gene: TRBV6-5; D gene: -; J gene: TRBJ1-2; CDR3 protein: CASRGLPIYGYTF; CDR3 DNA: TGTGCCAGCAGGGGACTCCCGATCTATGGCTACACCTTC
clone size: -; V gene: TRBV4-3; D gene: -; J gene: TRBJ2-2; CDR3 protein: CASSQEGISVNTGELFF; CDR3 DNA: TGCGCCAGCAGCCAGGAAGGTATTAGCGTGAACACCGGGGAGCTGTTTTTT
clone size: -; V gene: TRBV11-2; D gene: TRBD1; J gene: TRBJ2-5; CDR3 protein: CASSLSRGSAETQYF; CDR3 DNA: TGTGCCAGCAGCTTAAGCAGGGGGTCGGCAGAGACCCAGTACTTC